Following are 32 T cell receptor beta chains from one sample sequenced in a study of post-analysis software for immune sequencing data (dated by TCRdb to about 2015). These receptors have no identified antigens. Broad study findings and their caveats: Patients showed significantly higher frequencies than controls for roughly five TRBV segments, among them TRBV5-6, TRBV5-1 and TRBV20-1.

Library prep was done by PCR. Sequencer: Illumina HiSeq 2500. To reduce PCR and sequencing biases, unique molecular identifiers were incorporated into the TCR beta cDNA libraries. Using fastp at Q25 and MiXCR, TCRdb reprocessed the public reads and kept productive beta chains. Duplicate CDR3 protein sequences are folded into a single record with the most common DNA and genes. The sample data list about 770,000 distinct CDR3 sequences, and more than 45% of these were observed just once. The top ten clonotypes cover approximately 4.4% of the sample. Sequencing input: blood. The receptors come from a girl aged 5 to 17 with multiple sclerosis.

The chain recombines TRBV7-9 with TRBJ2-7; 7 bases fit TRBD2. The V segment lost 7 bases and the J segment 4 bases; nucleotides outside the gene matches: 7. This CDR3 contains 13 residues. Germline-derived CDR1 and CDR2 are SEHNR and FQNEAQ (reference sequence). The CDR3 is CASMGEGRYEQYF. The CDR3 DNA follows: TGTGCCAGCATGGGGGAGGGCCGATACGAGCAGTACTTC.

The rearrangement links TRBV5-1 to TRBJ2-7; 8 nucleotides line up with TRBD2. The V gene end was trimmed by 4 bases and the J gene end by 3 bases; junction bases not matched to a gene: 9. CDR3 length: 15 residues. Germline-derived CDR1 and CDR2 are SGHRS and YFSETQ. The CDR3, as DNA: TGCGCCAGCAGCCCGGGGGGGGACTCCGGCTACGAGCAGTACTTC. Protein: CASSPGGDSGYEQYF.

The chain links TRBV15 to TRBJ2-7; D gene unclear. Matching the DNA end better, TRBJ2-5 makes the J call doubtful. The CDR3 has 13 residues. Per germline, CDR1 LNHNV and CDR2 YYDKDF (reference sequence). The DNA of the CDR3 is TGTGCCACCAGCAGAGATGAGAGGGAGACCCAGTACTTC. As protein: CATSRDERETQYF.

This clonotype was observed a handful of times. V and J are TRBV29-1 and TRBJ2-1; D gene ambiguous. Germline V gene sequence: CDR1 SQVTM, CDR2 ANQGSEA. The CDR3 covers 10 residues. Trimming cost V 3 bases and J 6 bases, with 3 bases left between them. CDR3 residues: CSVDSNEQFF. DNA of the CDR3: TGCAGCGTTGATTCCAATGAGCAGTTCTTC.

This clonotype was recorded a few times. The genes are TRBV6-5 and TRBJ1-2; the D is unclear. Per germline, CDR1 MNHEY and CDR2 SVGAGI. Deletions cut 5 bases from V and 4 bases from J, with 11 bases between. The length of the CDR3 is 13 residues. The CDR3 is CASSTNAVYGYTF. The CDR3 region has the DNA TGTGCCAGCAGTACCAATGCGGTCTATGGCTACACCTTC.

The chain uses TRBV20-1 and TRBJ2-1; D not certain. Looked up from germline, CDR1 is DFQATT and CDR2 is SNEGSKA (reference sequence). Deletions cut 8 bases from V and 8 bases from J, with 16 bases between. This CDR3 contains 12 residues. Here the CDR3 DNA reads TGCAGTACCTCGGTTCTCCGGGATGAGCAGTTCTTC. This codes for CSTSVLRDEQFF.

The chain combines TRBV6-5 with TRBJ2-1; D is perhaps TRBD1 (6 bases). The CDR3 has 18 amino acids. Deletions cut 4 bases from V and 2 bases from J, with 21 bases between. CDR1 MNHEY and CDR2 SVGAGI come from the germline V gene. CDR3 nucleotide sequence: TGTGCCAGCAGTTTATATAGGCCAGGGGCAACGGCCTACAATGAGCAGTTCTTC. Its translation: CASSLYRPGATAYNEQFF.

V and J are TRBV27 and TRBJ2-4; 11 positions agree with TRBD1. This CDR3 is built from 15 residues. Germline-derived CDR1 and CDR2 are MNHEY and SMNVEV (reference sequence). J gave up 13 bases and V 5 bases, and 13 bases lay outside the gene matches. The CDR3 region has the DNA TGTGCCAGCAGTCTAAAGGGACAGGGGGATGGGGAGCAGTACTTC. Translation gives CASSLKGQGDGEQYF.

The chain recombines TRBV12-3 or TRBV12-4 with TRBJ2-7, with 8 bases lining up with TRBD1. V trimming: 5 bases; J trimming: 3 bases; junction bases outside the gene matches: 6. The CDR3 runs 14 residues. The CDR3 region is CASSPLTGGYEQYF. In nucleotides, the CDR3 is TGTGCCAGCAGTCCCCTCACAGGGGGCTACGAGCAGTACTTC.

This clonotype has more than one count but fewer than ten. The chain uses TRBV20-1 and TRBJ2-7; TRBD1 matches at 9 bases. The ends lost 5 bases at V and 6 bases at J; junction bases unmatched: 11. CDR1 DFQATT and CDR2 SNEGSKA come from the germline V gene (reference sequence). CDR3 length: 14 residues. In nucleotides, the CDR3 is TGCAGTGCTCCGCGGGGACAGGGATGGGGCGAGCAGTACTTC. This encodes CSAPRGQGWGEQYF.

V usage is TRBV12-3 or TRBV12-4 and J usage is TRBJ2-5; perhaps TRBD2 as D (5 bases). The CDR3 length is 14 residues. The V end was cut by 3 bases, the J end by 2 bases, with 10 bases between. CDR3 in amino acids: CASSFPDSQETQYF. In DNA, the CDR3 is TGTGCCAGCAGTTTCCCGGACTCTCAAGAGACCCAGTACTTC.

This clonotype showed up just once. The V and J genes are TRBV9 and TRBJ2-1; D gene ambiguous. In germline, CDR1 is SGDLS, CDR2 YYNGEE. The CDR3 loop spans 13 amino acids. V was trimmed by 0 bases and J by 6 bases, leaving 7 bases between them. CDR3 region: CASSVAAGNEQFF. In DNA, the CDR3 is TGTGCCAGCAGCGTAGCGGCAGGCAATGAGCAGTTCTTC.

There are a few counts of this clonotype. V and J are TRBV3-1 and TRBJ2-5; no reliable D call. The CDR3 is 15 residues long. The germline gives CDR1 LGHDT, CDR2 YNNKEL (reference sequence). V shed 0 bases and J shed 5 bases, with 13 bases lying between them. The CDR3 DNA reads as TGTGCCAGCAGCCAAGAATGGATGCGGTACGAGACCCAGTACTTC. It translates to CASSQEWMRYETQYF.

The V and J genes are TRBV4-2 and TRBJ1-1; weak D call: TRBD1 (5 bases). V was trimmed by 2 bases and J by 6 bases, leaving 13 bases between them. The CDR3 contains 14 residues. The germline V gene has CDR1 LGHNA and CDR2 YNFKEQ. The chain's CDR3 is CASSQIGGSPEAFF. CDR3 nucleotide sequence: TGTGCCAGCAGCCAAATCGGGGGATCACCTGAAGCTTTCTTT.

V is TRBV9 and J is TRBJ1-1; D ambiguous. V gave up 0 bases and J gave up 0 bases, with 6 bases separating them. Germline values: CDR1 SGDLS, CDR2 YYNGEE. The CDR3 extends over 14 amino acids. The CDR3 nucleotides read TGTGCCAGCAGCGTAGGGCATATGAACACTGAAGCTTTCTTT. Its protein product is CASSVGHMNTEAFF.

This chain uses TRBV20-1 with TRBJ2-7; D gene uncertain. The germline V gene encodes CDR1 DFQATT and CDR2 SNEGSKA (reference sequence). CDR3 size: 14 residues. V was pared by 0 bases and J by 0 bases, with 9 bases between. CDR3 amino acids: CSARDPGNSYEQYF. CDR3 DNA sequence: TGCAGTGCTAGAGATCCTGGCAACTCCTACGAGCAGTACTTC.

V gene TRBV28 combines with J gene TRBJ2-3; D uncertain. V lost 5 bases, J lost 0 bases, and 15 bases lay in between. This CDR3 spans 16 amino acids. Per germline, CDR1 MDHEN and CDR2 SYDVKM. The CDR3 coding sequence is TGTGCCAGCAGTACCCCGAGGACCATAAGCACAGATACGCAGTATTTT. As protein: CASSTPRTISTDTQYF.

The chain couples TRBV29-1 to TRBJ2-1; 13 nucleotides align to TRBD2. This CDR3 comprises 14 residues. CDR1 is SQVTM and CDR2 is ANQGSEA in the germline V gene. J gave up 9 bases and V 2 bases, and 4 bases lay outside the gene matches. The CDR3 region is CSVERTSGSGEQFF. CDR3 coding DNA: TGCAGCGTTGAAAGGACTAGCGGGAGCGGTGAGCAGTTCTTC.

This clonotype was seen more than once but under ten times. The chain couples TRBV12-3 or TRBV12-4 to TRBJ2-7; TRBD1 is a possible D gene (6 bases). The ends were cut back, 5 bases at V and 1 base at J, with 18 bases in the middle. This CDR3 has 16 residues. CDR3 bases: TGTGCCAGCAGTCCCCGCCCGGGACAAGAGTCCTACGAGCAGTACTTC. Encoded protein: CASSPRPGQESYEQYF.

The V and J genes are TRBV4-3 and TRBJ2-3; 7 bases map to TRBD2. Trimming removed 3 bases from V and 5 bases from J; junction bases left unmatched: 8. This CDR3 has 15 residues. Looked up from germline, CDR1 is LGHNA and CDR2 is YSLEER. The CDR3 protein is CASSQAAGALDTQYF. CDR3 bases: TGCGCCAGCAGCCAGGCGGCGGGAGCTCTAGATACGCAGTATTTT.

This clonotype has just a few counts. This chain uses TRBV11-2 with TRBJ1-2; D uncertain. This CDR3 contains 13 residues. From germline, CDR1 is SGHAT and CDR2 FQNNGV. V was cut by 5 bases and J by 6 bases, with 13 bases left in between. The CDR3 spells CASSGGLGDGYTF. Here the CDR3 DNA reads TGTGCCAGCAGCGGTGGGCTTGGGGATGGCTACACCTTC.

This chain uses TRBV10-3 with TRBJ2-4; D is perhaps TRBD1 (5 bases). Trimming took off 10 bases at V and 0 bases at J, with 13 bases between the two ends. Germline-derived CDR1 and CDR2 are ENHRY and SYGVKD. CDR3 size: 14 residues. CDR3 sequence reads: CASQGTGAKNIQYF. CDR3 coding DNA: TGTGCCAGCCAGGGAACGGGAGCCAAAAACATTCAGTACTTC.

The chain couples TRBV5-1 to TRBJ2-1; possibly TRBD1 or TRBD2 for D (5 bases each). Germline V gives CDR1 SGHRS, CDR2 YFSETQ. Deletions cut 4 bases from V and 5 bases from J, with 13 bases between. The CDR3 contains 14 residues. This chain's CDR3 is CASSLDGANNEQFF. DNA for the CDR3: TGCGCCAGCAGCCTCGACGGGGCCAACAATGAGCAGTTCTTC. The whole variable domain, remainder taken from reference TRBV5-1 and TRBJ2-1, is KAGVTQTPRYLIKTRGQQVTLSCSPISGHRSVSWYQQTPGQGLQFLFEYFSETQRNKGNFPGRFSGRQFSNSRSEMNVSTLELGDSALYLCASSLDGANNEQFFGPGTRLTVL.

The genes are TRBV13 and TRBJ2-1; no reliable D call. The V and J ends lost 4 bases and 2 bases respectively, with 15 bases between them. Germline CDR1 reads PRHDT; CDR2 reads FYEKMQ (reference sequence). CDR3 length: 16 amino acids. CDR3 sequence (DNA): TGTGCCAGCAGCTCCCAGCCCCTACTCGCCTACAATGAGCAGTTCTTC. This encodes CASSSQPLLAYNEQFF.

The V gene is TRBV7-8, the J gene TRBJ2-7; D gene unclear. Germline values: CDR1 SGHVS, CDR2 FQNEAQ. CDR3 size: 15 residues. Trimming left V 4 bases short and J 0 bases short, with 13 bases between. CDR3 in DNA: TGTGCCAGCAGCTCCCCCAGGCTGATCTCCTACGAGCAGTACTTC. Encoded protein: CASSSPRLISYEQYF.

The chain couples TRBV29-1 to TRBJ2-7; 9 bases are shared with TRBD1. The J call may not be correct, given that the DNA end is closer to TRBJ2-5. Germline loops: CDR1 SQVTM, CDR2 ANQGSEA. The CDR3 totals 12 residues. The CDR3 is CSVLDRGETQYF. The CDR3 bases are TGCAGCGTCCTGGACAGGGGAGAGACCCAGTACTTC.

This clonotype showed up just a few times. This rearrangement joins TRBV7-9 to TRBJ2-1; 7 nucleotides match TRBD2. CDR1 SEHNR and CDR2 FQNEAQ come from the germline V gene (reference sequence). This CDR3 is 13 amino acids long. J lost 8 bases, V lost 9 bases, and 10 bases had no gene match. DNA for the CDR3: TGTGCCAGTAGCGGGCGGAAGAGACATGAGCAGTTCTTC. Protein product: CASSGRKRHEQFF.

The chain combines TRBV29-1 with TRBJ2-5; D gene unclear. The J call may be wrong; the DNA end is better matched by TRBJ2-7. The CDR3 contains 11 residues. The germline V gene encodes CDR1 SQVTM and CDR2 ANQGSEA. CDR3 in amino acids: CSVAQRDEQYF. The DNA of the CDR3 is TGCAGCGTTGCACAGCGCGACGAGCAGTACTTC.

This clonotype appeared a few times. The J gene is TRBJ2-1, the V gene TRBV10-3, with TRBD2 identical over 9 bases. Germline V gene sequence: CDR1 ENHRY, CDR2 SYGVKD. CDR3 length: 17 amino acids. Trimming took 2 bases from V and 9 from J; bases not matched to a gene: 14. In nucleotides, the CDR3 is TGTGCCATCAGTGAGCCCGGGACTAGCCGTGGGGCTGGTGAGCAGTTCTTC. Protein product: CAISEPGTSRGAGEQFF.

The chain has TRBV25-1 and TRBJ1-5, with D hard to call. Germline CDR1 MGHDK, CDR2 SYGVNS. The CDR3 covers 16 residues. V shed 4 bases and J shed 7 bases, with 20 bases lying between them. CDR3 nucleotides: TGTGCCAGCAGTGTTCCTGAAGCATTAGGTGGGCAGCCCCAGCATTTT. Encoded protein: CASSVPEALGGQPQHF. The whole variable domain, remainder taken from reference TRBV25-1 and TRBJ1-5, is EADIYQTPRYLVIGTGKKITLECSQTMGHDKMYWYQQDPGMELHLIHYSYGVNSTEKGDLSSESTVSRIRTEHFPLTLESARPSHTSQYLCASSVPEALGGQPQHFGDGTRLSIL.

V is TRBV3-1 and J is TRBJ2-1; 10 bases align to TRBD2. Germline values: CDR1 LGHDT, CDR2 YNNKEL (reference sequence). CDR3 length: 16 residues. Trimming took 2 bases from V and 4 from J; bases not matched to a gene: 5. The CDR3 loop reads CASSQRKTSGYNEQFF. The CDR3 DNA reads TGTGCCAGCAGCCAACGTAAGACTAGCGGGTACAATGAGCAGTTCTTC.

The V and J genes are TRBV4-3 and TRBJ2-1; possible D gene TRBD1, 5 bases. V was cut by 0 bases and J by 0 bases, with 12 bases left in between. CDR1 is LGHNA and CDR2 is YSLEER in the germline V gene. The CDR3 runs 17 residues. CDR3 bases: TGCGCCAGCAGCCAAGATCTGGGGCTAGTCTCCTACAATGAGCAGTTCTTC. It translates to CASSQDLGLVSYNEQFF.